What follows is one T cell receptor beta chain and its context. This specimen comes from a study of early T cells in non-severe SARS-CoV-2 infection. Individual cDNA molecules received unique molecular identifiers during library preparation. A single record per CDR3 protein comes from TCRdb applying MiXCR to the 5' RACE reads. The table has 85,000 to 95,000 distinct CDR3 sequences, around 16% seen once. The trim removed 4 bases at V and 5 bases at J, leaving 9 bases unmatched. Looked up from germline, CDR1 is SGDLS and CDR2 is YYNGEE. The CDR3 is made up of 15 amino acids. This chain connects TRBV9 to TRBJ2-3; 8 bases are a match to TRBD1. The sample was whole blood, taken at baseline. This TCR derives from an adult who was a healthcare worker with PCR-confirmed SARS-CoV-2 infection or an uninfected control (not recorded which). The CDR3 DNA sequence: TGTGCCAGCAGCCCTGCCGGGACAGGAGGAGATACGCAGTATTTT. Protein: CASSPAGTGGDTQYF.